Here is one T cell receptor beta chain with its context. Its specificity is not known. The data were obtained in a study of cytomegalovirus exposure and HLA in healthy donors. Study results and caveats: Later findings reportedly placed an Asian-associated ancestry cluster below the approximately 620-donor mean for N-insertions. Later analysis associated a missense DCLRE1C variant with TCR beta V- and J-gene trimming.

Germline CDR1 MNHEY, CDR2 SMNVEV (reference sequence). The CDR3 is 16 amino acids. Trimming removed 6 bases at V and 0 bases at J, with 12 bases between. Primers: 60 Vbeta forward and 13 Jbeta reverse. The method was immunoSEQ multiplex PCR; TCRdb's version includes in-frame clones alone and lacks a portion of them. This table has roughly 200,000 clones, 87% appearing once. This chain connects TRBV27 to TRBJ1-6, with a weak D call TRBD1 (6 bases). The sequencing sample was made of PBMCs. The TCR comes from a man aged 30 to 39 in good health and CMV-seronegative. This chain's CDR3 is CASSPDRRSYNSPLHF. The CDR3 bases are TGTGCCAGCAGCCCCGACAGGCGCTCCTATAATTCACCCCTCCACTTT.